Following are 30 T cell receptor beta chains from one sample sequenced in a study of T cell responses to AZD1222 COVID-19 vaccine. Sequenced by immunoSEQ multiplex PCR; TCRdb stores in-frame clones only, minus some. The sample lists 200,000 or so clones, 90% to 95% seen once, with 7.5% to 10% in the top ten. The input for sequencing was peripheral blood, taken on day 0 of AZD1222 vaccination. The receptors shown here come from an adult in good health.

The chain links TRBV13 to TRBJ2-7; a weak D match, TRBD1 (6 bases). This CDR3 comprises 14 residues. V lost 5 bases and J 4 bases, leaving 15 bases between the germline ends. CDR1 is PRHDT, CDR2 FYEKMQ, per germline (reference sequence). The chain's CDR3 is CASSNRDWGYEQYF. The CDR3 coding sequence is TGTGCCAGCAGCAACAGGGATTGGGGGTACGAGCAGTACTTC.

The J gene is TRBJ1-1, the V gene TRBV28; TRBD1 aligns across 7 bases. V was clipped by 3 bases and J by 9 bases; unmatched bases: 16. Germline V CDR1 and CDR2: MDHEN, SYDVKM. This CDR3 is 16 amino acids long. The CDR3, as DNA: TGTGCCAGCAGTTTTTCTGACAACAGGGGCGCGCGGAAAGCTTTCTTT. Translated: CASSFSDNRGARKAFF.

The genes are TRBV5-1 and TRBJ1-2; D is uncertain. V was cut by 0 bases and J by 8 bases, with 14 bases left in between. This CDR3 is 14 amino acids long. Germline lookup yields CDR1 SGHRS and CDR2 YFSETQ. The CDR3 is CASSLGSTSGGYTF. CDR3 bases: TGCGCCAGCAGCTTGGGCAGCACGTCGGGGGGCTACACCTTC.

The genes are TRBV7-8 and TRBJ1-6; D gene ambiguous. The CDR3 length is 15 residues. Germline-derived CDR1 and CDR2 are SGHVS and FQNEAQ. The V end lost 5 bases, the J end lost 3 bases, and 11 bases lay between the germline ends. CDR3 coding DNA: TGTGCCAGCAGCCCCGGCAGGAACTATAATTCACCCCTCCACTTT. Its protein product is CASSPGRNYNSPLHF.

This chain connects TRBV10-3 to TRBJ2-1; 9 nucleotides agree with TRBD2. Trimming cost V 2 bases and J 6 bases; bases outside gene matches: 8. Looked up from germline, CDR1 is ENHRY and CDR2 is SYGVKD. This CDR3 comprises 16 residues. The CDR3 bases are TGTGCCATCAGTGAGCCGGGACTAGCCCCCTCCAATGAGCAGTTCTTC. As protein: CAISEPGLAPSNEQFF.

This chain uses TRBV9 with TRBJ2-1; possibly TRBD1 for D (6 bases). Per germline, CDR1 SGDLS and CDR2 YYNGEE. V was pared by 0 bases and J by 6 bases, with 16 bases between. This CDR3 has 16 residues. The chain's CDR3 is CASSVELAGQFNEQFF. CDR3 nucleotides: TGTGCCAGCAGCGTAGAATTGGCCGGACAGTTCAATGAGCAGTTCTTC.

The chain uses TRBV15 and TRBJ1-5; TRBD1 aligns across 7 bases. The V gene end was trimmed by 5 bases and the J gene end by 0 bases; junction bases not matched to a gene: 4. This CDR3 is 15 amino acids long. Germline V gives CDR1 LNHNV, CDR2 YYDKDF (reference sequence). The CDR3 DNA reads TGTGCCACCAGCGGTACAGGGGTTAGCAATCAGCCCCAGCATTTT. This encodes CATSGTGVSNQPQHF.

V gene TRBV5-1 combines with J gene TRBJ2-3; 10 nucleotides match TRBD2. The V segment lost 6 bases and the J segment 6 bases; nucleotides outside the gene matches: 7. This CDR3 is 14 amino acids long. Germline CDR1 reads SGHRS; CDR2 reads YFSETQ. CDR3 loop: CASKSSGRGDTQYF. The CDR3 nucleotides are TGCGCCAGCAAGTCTAGCGGGAGAGGCGATACGCAGTATTTT.

The chain has TRBV3-1 (or the pseudogene TRBV3-2) and TRBJ1-5, with a weak D call TRBD1 (6 bases). The CDR3 sequence is 13 residues long. Trimming took off 5 bases at V and 5 bases at J, with 10 bases between the two ends. The V gene's germline CDR1 is LGHDT and CDR2 YNNKEL (reference sequence). The CDR3 bases are TGTGCCAGCAGCAGGGACATCCATCAGCCCCAGCATTTT. Translated: CASSRDIHQPQHF.

The gene calls are TRBV5-4 and TRBJ1-1; perhaps TRBD1 as D (5 bases). V lost 4 bases and J lost 4, with 11 bases in between. The CDR3 contains 13 residues. The germline gives CDR1 SGHNT, CDR2 YYREEE (reference sequence). CDR3: CASSPDGATEAFF. The CDR3 DNA is TGTGCCAGCAGCCCGGACGGGGCCACTGAAGCTTTCTTT.

The chain is built from TRBV15 and TRBJ1-4; no reliable D call. V lost 3 bases and J lost 6, with 8 bases in between. Germline V gives CDR1 LNHNV, CDR2 YYDKDF (reference sequence). This CDR3 region has 13 residues. The CDR3 sequence: CATSRTRYEKLFF. The CDR3 DNA reads TGTGCCACCAGCAGGACCCGTTATGAAAAACTGTTTTTT.

The chain has TRBV19 and TRBJ2-1, with TRBD2 matching over 12 bases. The CDR3 runs to 14 residues. CDR1 and CDR2 (germline): LNHDA, SQIVND (reference sequence). V dropped 7 bases and J dropped 8; count of bases not matched to a gene: 6. CDR3 DNA sequence: TGTGCCAGTACGAAGACTAGCGGGAGCCATGAGCAGTTCTTC. Translated: CASTKTSGSHEQFF.

V usage is TRBV3-1 (or the pseudogene TRBV3-2) and J usage is TRBJ2-7; D remains ambiguous. V was pared by 1 base and J by 1 base, with 14 bases between. This CDR3 contains 16 residues. The germline V gene has CDR1 LGHDT and CDR2 YNNKEL (reference sequence). CDR3 sequence (DNA): TGTGCCAGCAGCCAAGGTTCTCGCATGGCATCCTACGAGCAGTACTTC. It codes for CASSQGSRMASYEQYF.

This chain uses TRBV28 with TRBJ2-1, with 7 bases lining up with TRBD1. CDR3 length equals 14 residues. Germline CDR1 MDHEN, CDR2 SYDVKM. V was pared by 6 bases and J by 0 bases, with 2 bases of the junction left unmatched. The CDR3 region has the DNA TGTGCCAGCAGAGGGGGCATCTCCTACAATGAGCAGTTCTTC. It specifies CASRGGISYNEQFF. Filled out from reference TRBV28 and TRBJ2-1, the complete variable domain reads DVKVTQSSRYLVKRTGEKVFLECVQDMDHENMFWYRQDPGLGLRLIYFSYDVKMKEKGDIPEGYSVSREKKERFSLILESASTNQTSMYLCASRGGISYNEQFFGPGTRLTVL.

This clone was seen a single time. J is TRBJ2-1 and V is TRBV28; 9 nucleotides match TRBD1. Trimming removed 5 bases from V and 9 bases from J; junction bases left unmatched: 14. CDR1 and CDR2 from the germline V gene are MDHEN and SYDVKM. The CDR3 runs to 16 residues. The CDR3 DNA reads as TGTGCCAGCAGTCCACGAGCCGGGACAGGGCTGAGTGAGCAGTTCTTC. Translating it yields CASSPRAGTGLSEQFF.

The J gene is TRBJ1-5, the V gene TRBV28, with no clear D. Trimming stripped 6 bases from V and 2 bases from J, with 11 bases between. CDR1 and CDR2 (germline): MDHEN, SYDVKM. The CDR3 consists of 14 residues. The CDR3 coding sequence is TGTGCCAGCAGCCCTCCTGTGCGCAATCAGCCCCAGCATTTT. Its protein is CASSPPVRNQPQHF.

The V gene is TRBV5-1, the J gene TRBJ1-6, with D possibly matching TRBD1 (6 bases). V was trimmed by 1 base and J by 8 bases, leaving 13 bases between them. The germline V gene has CDR1 SGHRS and CDR2 YFSETQ. The CDR3 runs 15 residues. CDR3 sequence reads: CASSLSGALDSPLHF. The CDR3 coding sequence is TGCGCCAGCAGCTTGTCAGGGGCATTGGATTCACCCCTCCACTTT.

This rearrangement joins TRBV19 to TRBJ2-1, with a possible D match to TRBD1 (5 bases). V lost 8 bases, J lost 3 bases, and 14 bases lay in between. The length of the CDR3 is 14 residues. The germline gives CDR1 LNHDA, CDR2 SQIVND (reference sequence). For the CDR3, the DNA is TGTGCCAGTGGACAAACAAAAGTCTACAATGAGCAGTTCTTC. Its translation is CASGQTKVYNEQFF.

V usage is TRBV24-1 and J usage is TRBJ2-7, with 7 bases identical to TRBD2. The length of the CDR3 is 14 residues. Germline trimming cut 12 bases from V and 7 bases from J; bases unmatched to any gene: 17. CDR1 is KGHDR, CDR2 SFDVKD, per germline. CDR3 sequence: CAPPKAGSPWEQYF. The CDR3 DNA sequence: TGTGCCCCCCCTAAAGCGGGGAGTCCGTGGGAGCAGTACTTC.

This clone was detected once. The chain has TRBV7-6 and TRBJ1-1; no clear D gene. This CDR3 contains 14 residues. Germline V CDR1 and CDR2: SGHVS, FNYEAQ. The V and J ends lost 0 bases and 0 bases respectively, with 5 bases between them. CDR3: CASSLARVNTEAFF. CDR3 DNA sequence: TGTGCCAGCAGCTTAGCGAGGGTGAACACTGAAGCTTTCTTT.

The genes are TRBV29-1 and TRBJ2-7, with 12 positions matching TRBD2. This CDR3 is built from 13 residues. Unmatched junction bases numbered 8, after V lost 6 bases and J lost 8 bases. Germline V gives CDR1 SQVTM, CDR2 ANQGSEA. As DNA, the CDR3 is TGCAGCGTCCTTACGGGACTAGCGGGTAAGCAGTACTTC. It translates to CSVLTGLAGKQYF.

The J gene is TRBJ2-1, the V gene TRBV7-9; 10 bases fit TRBD2. Germline CDR1 and CDR2: SEHNR and FQNEAQ (reference sequence). V shed 5 bases and J 6 bases; nucleotides not matched to a gene: 10. The length of the CDR3 is 16 residues. CDR3 bases: TGTGCCAGCAGCCAACGGACTAGCGGAATATTCAATGAGCAGTTCTTC. Amino acids: CASSQRTSGIFNEQFF. Full variable domain (remainder filled in from reference TRBV7-9 and TRBJ2-1): DTGVSQNPRHKITKRGQNVTFRCDPISEHNRLYWYRQTLGQGPEFLTYFQNEAQLEKSRLLSDRFSAERPKGSFSTLEIQRTEQGDSAMYLCASSQRTSGIFNEQFFGPGTRLTVL.

This chain connects TRBV10-1 to TRBJ2-1; 10 bases are a match to TRBD2. The CDR3 extends over 16 amino acids. CDR1 and CDR2 from the germline V gene are WNHNN and SYGVQD (reference sequence). V was clipped by 3 bases and J by 9 bases; unmatched bases: 11. The CDR3 bases are TGCGCCAGCAGTGAAACGGGACTAGCGAATTGGGGTGAGCAGTTCTTC. Its protein is CASSETGLANWGEQFF.

V gene TRBV5-1 combines with J gene TRBJ1-2; D gene uncertain. Germline CDR1 reads SGHRS; CDR2 reads YFSETQ. This CDR3 has 12 residues. V lost 3 bases and J lost 0, with 3 bases in between. CDR3 nucleotide sequence: TGCGCCAGCAGCTCAACTAACTATGGCTACACCTTC. Translating it yields CASSSTNYGYTF.

This sequence joins TRBV7-2 and TRBJ2-7; 10 positions match TRBD2. Losses at the gene ends were 5 bases for V and 4 bases for J; bases not matched to a gene: 5. Germline-derived CDR1 and CDR2 are SGHTA and FQGNSA. CDR3 length equals 14 residues. CDR3 DNA sequence: TGTGCCAGCAGCATTAGCGGGAGGATTTACGAGCAGTACTTC. Amino acid sequence: CASSISGRIYEQYF. Combining the CDR3 with reference TRBV7-2 and TRBJ2-7 gives the whole variable domain GAGVSQSPSNKVTEKGKDVELRCDPISGHTALYWYRQSLGQGLEFLIYFQGNSAPDKSGLPSDRFSAERTGGSVSTLTIQRTQQEDSAVYLCASSISGRIYEQYFGPGTRLTVT.

The chain has TRBV19 and TRBJ2-1; 9 bases agree with TRBD2. Losses at the gene ends were 0 bases for V and 2 bases for J; bases not matched to a gene: 5. Germline values: CDR1 LNHDA, CDR2 SQIVND (reference sequence). The CDR3 sequence is 17 residues long. The CDR3 nucleotides are TGTGCCAGTAGTATAGATCTGGCTAGCGGGACCTACAATGAGCAGTTCTTC. Translated, it gives CASSIDLASGTYNEQFF.

The V call is TRBV9, the J call TRBJ1-3; 8 nucleotides agree with TRBD1. J lost 2 bases, V lost 3 bases, and 4 bases had no gene match. The CDR3 is 15 residues long. Germline CDR1 is SGDLS and CDR2 is YYNGEE. The CDR3 DNA follows: TGTGCCAGCAGCGAATGGACAGGGACTGGAAACACCATATATTTT. It encodes CASSEWTGTGNTIYF.

The chain carries TRBV9 and TRBJ2-7, with D unresolved. Germline values: CDR1 SGDLS, CDR2 YYNGEE. The CDR3 is made up of 13 amino acids. V lost 1 base, J lost 6 bases, and 11 bases lay in between. CDR3 sequence reads: CASSVMQFGEQYF. DNA for the CDR3: TGTGCCAGCAGCGTAATGCAATTTGGCGAGCAGTACTTC.

J is TRBJ1-2 and V is TRBV30, with D hard to call. Germline CDR1 GTSNPN, CDR2 SVGIG (reference sequence). Between the trimmed V and J ends, which lost 0 bases and 7 bases, there was a span of 6 bases. The CDR3 runs to 11 residues. The CDR3 nucleotides are TGTGCCTGGAGTGTACTGCTTGGCTACACCTTC. Residues: CAWSVLLGYTF.

The chain joins TRBV6-5 to TRBJ1-1; TRBD1 agrees at 10 bases. This CDR3 region has 12 residues. Germline V gene sequence: CDR1 MNHEY, CDR2 SVGAGI. V shed 8 bases and J 9 bases; nucleotides not matched to a gene: 6. CDR3 residues: CASLDRGRQAFF. CDR3 coding DNA: TGTGCCAGCCTAGACAGGGGGCGACAAGCTTTCTTT.